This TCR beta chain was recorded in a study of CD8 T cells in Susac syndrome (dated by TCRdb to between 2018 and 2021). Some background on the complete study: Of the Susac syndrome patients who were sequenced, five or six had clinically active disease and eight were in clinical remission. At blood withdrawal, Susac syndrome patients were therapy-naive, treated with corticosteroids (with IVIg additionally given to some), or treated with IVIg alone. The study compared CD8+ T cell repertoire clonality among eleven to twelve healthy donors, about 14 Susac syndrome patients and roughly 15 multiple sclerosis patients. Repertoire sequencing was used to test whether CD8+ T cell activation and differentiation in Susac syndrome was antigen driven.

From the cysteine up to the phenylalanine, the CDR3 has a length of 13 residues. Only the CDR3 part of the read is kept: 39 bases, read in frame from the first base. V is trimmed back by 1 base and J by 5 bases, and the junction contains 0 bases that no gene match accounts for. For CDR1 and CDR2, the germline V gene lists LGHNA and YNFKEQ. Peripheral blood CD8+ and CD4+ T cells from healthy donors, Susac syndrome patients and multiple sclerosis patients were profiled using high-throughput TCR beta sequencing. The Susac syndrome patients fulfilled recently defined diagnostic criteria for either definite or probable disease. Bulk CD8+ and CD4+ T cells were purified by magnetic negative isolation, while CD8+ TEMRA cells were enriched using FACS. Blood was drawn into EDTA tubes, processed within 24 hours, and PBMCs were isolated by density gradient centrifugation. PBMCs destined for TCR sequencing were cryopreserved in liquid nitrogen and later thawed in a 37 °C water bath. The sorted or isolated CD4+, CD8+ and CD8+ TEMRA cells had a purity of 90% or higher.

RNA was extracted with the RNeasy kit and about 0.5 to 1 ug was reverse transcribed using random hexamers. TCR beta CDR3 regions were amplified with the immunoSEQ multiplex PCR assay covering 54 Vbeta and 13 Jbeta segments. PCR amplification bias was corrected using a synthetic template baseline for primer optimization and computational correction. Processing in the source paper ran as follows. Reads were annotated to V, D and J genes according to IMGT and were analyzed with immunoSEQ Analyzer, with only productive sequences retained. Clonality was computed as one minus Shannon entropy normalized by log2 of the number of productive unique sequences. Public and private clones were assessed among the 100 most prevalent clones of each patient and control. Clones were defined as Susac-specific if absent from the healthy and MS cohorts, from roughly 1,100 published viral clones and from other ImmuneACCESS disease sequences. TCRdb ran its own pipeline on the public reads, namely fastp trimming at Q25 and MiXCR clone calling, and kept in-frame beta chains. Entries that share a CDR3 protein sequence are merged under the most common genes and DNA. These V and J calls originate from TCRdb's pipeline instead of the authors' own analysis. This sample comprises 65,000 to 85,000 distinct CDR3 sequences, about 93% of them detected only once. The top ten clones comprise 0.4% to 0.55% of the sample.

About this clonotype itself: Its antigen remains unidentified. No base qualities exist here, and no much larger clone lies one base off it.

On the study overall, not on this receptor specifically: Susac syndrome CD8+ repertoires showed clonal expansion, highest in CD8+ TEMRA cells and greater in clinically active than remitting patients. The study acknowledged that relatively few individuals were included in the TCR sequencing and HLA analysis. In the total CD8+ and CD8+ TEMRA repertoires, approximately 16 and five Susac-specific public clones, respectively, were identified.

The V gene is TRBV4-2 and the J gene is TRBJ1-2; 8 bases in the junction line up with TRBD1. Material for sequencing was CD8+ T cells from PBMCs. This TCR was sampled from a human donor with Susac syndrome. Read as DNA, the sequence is TGTGCCAGCAGCCAAGGGACAGGGTATGGCTACACCTTC. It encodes CASSQGTGYGYTF.